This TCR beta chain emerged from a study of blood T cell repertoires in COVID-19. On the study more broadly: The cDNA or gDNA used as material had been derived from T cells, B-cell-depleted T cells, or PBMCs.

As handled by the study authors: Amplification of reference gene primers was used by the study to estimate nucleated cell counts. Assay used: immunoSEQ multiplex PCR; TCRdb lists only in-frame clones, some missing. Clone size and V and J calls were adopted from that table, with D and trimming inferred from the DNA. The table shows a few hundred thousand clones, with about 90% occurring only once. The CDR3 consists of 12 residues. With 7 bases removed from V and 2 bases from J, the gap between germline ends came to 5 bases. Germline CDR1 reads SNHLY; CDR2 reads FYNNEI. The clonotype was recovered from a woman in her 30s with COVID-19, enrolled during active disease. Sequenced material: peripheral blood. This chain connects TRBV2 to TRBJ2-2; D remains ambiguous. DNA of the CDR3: TGTGCCAGCACTATCAACACCGGGGAGCTGTTTTTT. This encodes CASTINTGELFF.